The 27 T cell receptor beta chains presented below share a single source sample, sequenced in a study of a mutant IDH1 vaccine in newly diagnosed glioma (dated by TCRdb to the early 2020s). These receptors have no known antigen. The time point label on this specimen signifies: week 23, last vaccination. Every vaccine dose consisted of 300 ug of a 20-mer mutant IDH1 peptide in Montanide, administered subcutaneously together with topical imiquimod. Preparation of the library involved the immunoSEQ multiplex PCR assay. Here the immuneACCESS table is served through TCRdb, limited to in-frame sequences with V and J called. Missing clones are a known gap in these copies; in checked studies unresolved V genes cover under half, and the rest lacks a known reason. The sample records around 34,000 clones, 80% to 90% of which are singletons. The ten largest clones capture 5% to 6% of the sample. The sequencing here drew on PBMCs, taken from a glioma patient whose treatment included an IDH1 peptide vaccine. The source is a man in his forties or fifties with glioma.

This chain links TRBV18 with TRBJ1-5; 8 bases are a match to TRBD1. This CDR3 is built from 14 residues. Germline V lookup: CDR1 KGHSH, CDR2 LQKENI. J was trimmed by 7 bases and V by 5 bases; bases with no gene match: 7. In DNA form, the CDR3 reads TGTGCCAGCTCATCGACTGGACAGGGACAGCCCCAGCATTTT. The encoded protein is CASSSTGQGQPQHF.

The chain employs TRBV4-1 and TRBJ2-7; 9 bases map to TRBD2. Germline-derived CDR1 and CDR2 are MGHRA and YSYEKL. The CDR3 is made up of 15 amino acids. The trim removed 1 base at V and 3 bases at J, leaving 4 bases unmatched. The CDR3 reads CASSQVNSGSYEQYF. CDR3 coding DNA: TGCGCCAGCAGCCAAGTTAATAGCGGGAGCTACGAGCAGTACTTC.

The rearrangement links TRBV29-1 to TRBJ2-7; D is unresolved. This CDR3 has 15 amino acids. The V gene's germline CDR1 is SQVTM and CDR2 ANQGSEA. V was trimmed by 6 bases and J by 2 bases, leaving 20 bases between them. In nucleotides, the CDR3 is TGCAGCGTCTCTCTCCCAGGAGCTAGTCCCTACGAGCAGTACTTC. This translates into CSVSLPGASPYEQYF.

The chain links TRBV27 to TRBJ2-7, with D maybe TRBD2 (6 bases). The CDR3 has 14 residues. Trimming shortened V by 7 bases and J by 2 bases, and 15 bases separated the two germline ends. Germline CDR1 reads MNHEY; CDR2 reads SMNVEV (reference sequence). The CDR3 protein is CASKVGLTAYEQYF. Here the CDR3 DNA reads TGTGCCAGCAAAGTGGGACTCACTGCCTACGAGCAGTACTTC.

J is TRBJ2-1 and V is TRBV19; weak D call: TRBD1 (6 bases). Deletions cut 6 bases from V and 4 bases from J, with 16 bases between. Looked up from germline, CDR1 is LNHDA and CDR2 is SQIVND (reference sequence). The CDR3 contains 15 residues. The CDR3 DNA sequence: TGTGCCAGTAGCCCAACAGGGACGCGGTACAATGAGCAGTTCTTC. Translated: CASSPTGTRYNEQFF.

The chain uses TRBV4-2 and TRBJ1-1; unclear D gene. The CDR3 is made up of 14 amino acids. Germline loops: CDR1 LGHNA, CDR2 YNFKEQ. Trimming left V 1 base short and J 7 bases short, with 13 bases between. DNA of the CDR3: TGTGCCAGCAGCCAAGGCCCCCTTAGTAATGAAGCTTTCTTT. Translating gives CASSQGPLSNEAFF.

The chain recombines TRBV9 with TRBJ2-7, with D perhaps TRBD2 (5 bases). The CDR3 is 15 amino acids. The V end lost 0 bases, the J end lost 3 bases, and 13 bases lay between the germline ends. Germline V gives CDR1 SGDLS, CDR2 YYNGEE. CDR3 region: CASSVGAGEGYEQYF. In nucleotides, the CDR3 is TGTGCCAGCAGCGTAGGGGCCGGGGAAGGCTACGAGCAGTACTTC.

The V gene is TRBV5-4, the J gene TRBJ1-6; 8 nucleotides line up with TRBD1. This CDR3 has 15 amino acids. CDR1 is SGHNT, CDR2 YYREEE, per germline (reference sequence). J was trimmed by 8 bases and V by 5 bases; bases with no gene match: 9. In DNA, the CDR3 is TGTGCCAGCAGGGGGGCACAGGGGGTGGATTCACCCCTCCACTTT. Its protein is CASRGAQGVDSPLHF. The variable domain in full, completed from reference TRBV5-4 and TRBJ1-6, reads ETGVTQSPTHLIKTRGQQVTLRCSSQSGHNTVSWYQQALGQGPQFIFQYYREEENGRGNFPPRFSGLQFPNYSSELNVNALELDDSALYLCASRGAQGVDSPLHFGNGTRLTVT.

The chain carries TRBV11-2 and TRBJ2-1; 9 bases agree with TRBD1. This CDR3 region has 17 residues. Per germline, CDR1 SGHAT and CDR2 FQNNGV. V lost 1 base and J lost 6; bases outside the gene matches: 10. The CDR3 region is CASSLVGRGQGRNEQFF. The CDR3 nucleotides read TGTGCCAGCAGCTTAGTAGGTCGGGGACAGGGACGCAATGAGCAGTTCTTC.

This chain's CDR3 is CASSSRGGKQYF. The CDR3 DNA is TGTGCCAGCAGTTCCCGGGGTGGAAAGCAGTACTTC. The J gene is TRBJ2-7, the V gene TRBV6-6; the D gene is possibly TRBD2 (5 bases). CDR3 length: 12 amino acids. The V gene's germline CDR1 is MNHNY and CDR2 SVGAGI (reference sequence). Between the trimmed V and J ends, which lost 4 bases and 8 bases, there was a span of 12 bases.

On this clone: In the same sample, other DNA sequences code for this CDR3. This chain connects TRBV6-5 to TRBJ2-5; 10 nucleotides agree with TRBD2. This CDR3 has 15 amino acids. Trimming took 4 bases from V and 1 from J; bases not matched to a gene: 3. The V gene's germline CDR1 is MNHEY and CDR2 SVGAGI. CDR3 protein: CASSSTSGTQETQYF. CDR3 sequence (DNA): TGTGCCAGCAGTTCTACTAGCGGGACCCAAGAGACCCAGTACTTC.

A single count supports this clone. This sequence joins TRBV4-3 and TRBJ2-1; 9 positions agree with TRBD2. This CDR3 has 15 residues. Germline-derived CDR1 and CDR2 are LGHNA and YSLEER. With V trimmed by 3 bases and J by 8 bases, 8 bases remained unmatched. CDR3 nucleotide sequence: TGCGCCAGCAGCCACCCAGCGGGGGGCGGGGATGAGCAGTTCTTC. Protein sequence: CASSHPAGGGDEQFF.

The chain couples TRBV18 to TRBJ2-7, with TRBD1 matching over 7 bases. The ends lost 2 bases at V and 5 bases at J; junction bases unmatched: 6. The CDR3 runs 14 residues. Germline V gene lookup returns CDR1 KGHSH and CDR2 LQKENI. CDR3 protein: CASSPRQGRNEQYF. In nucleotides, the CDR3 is TGTGCCAGCTCACCAAGACAGGGAAGAAACGAGCAGTACTTC. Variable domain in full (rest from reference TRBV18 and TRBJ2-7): NAGVMQNPRHLVRRRGQEARLRCSPMKGHSHVYWYRQLPEEGLKFMVYLQKENIIDESGMPKERFSAEFPKEGPSILRIQQVVRGDSAAYFCASSPRQGRNEQYFGPGTRLTVT.

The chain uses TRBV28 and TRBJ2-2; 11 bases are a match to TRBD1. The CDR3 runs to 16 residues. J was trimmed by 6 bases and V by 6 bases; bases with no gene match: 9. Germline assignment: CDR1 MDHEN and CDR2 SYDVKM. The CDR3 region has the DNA TGTGCCAGCAGAAGGAGTTCGGGACAGGGGGCCGGGGAGCTGTTTTTT. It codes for CASRRSSGQGAGELFF.

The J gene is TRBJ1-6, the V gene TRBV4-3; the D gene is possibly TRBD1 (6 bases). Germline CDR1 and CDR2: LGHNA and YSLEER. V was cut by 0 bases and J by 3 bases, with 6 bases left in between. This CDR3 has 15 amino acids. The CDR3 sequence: CASSQEQGYNSPLHF. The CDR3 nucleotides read TGCGCCAGCAGCCAAGAACAGGGCTATAATTCACCCCTCCACTTT.

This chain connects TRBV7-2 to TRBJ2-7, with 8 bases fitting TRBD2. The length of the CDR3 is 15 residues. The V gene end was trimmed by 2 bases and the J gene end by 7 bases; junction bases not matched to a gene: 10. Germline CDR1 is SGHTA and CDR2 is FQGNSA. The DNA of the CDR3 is TGTGCCAGCAGCTTAAGGCGACTAGCGCTACGGGAGCAGTACTTC. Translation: CASSLRRLALREQYF.

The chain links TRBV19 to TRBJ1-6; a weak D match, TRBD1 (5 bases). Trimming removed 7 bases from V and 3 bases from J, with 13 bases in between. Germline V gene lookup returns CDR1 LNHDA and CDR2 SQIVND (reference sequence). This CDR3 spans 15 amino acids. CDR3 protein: CASKLGPDYNSPLHF. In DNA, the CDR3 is TGTGCCAGTAAGCTGGGGCCAGACTATAATTCACCCCTCCACTTT.

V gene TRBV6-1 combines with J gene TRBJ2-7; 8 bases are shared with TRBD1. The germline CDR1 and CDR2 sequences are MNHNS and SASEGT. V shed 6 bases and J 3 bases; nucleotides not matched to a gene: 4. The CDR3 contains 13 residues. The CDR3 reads CASRRTGSYEQYF. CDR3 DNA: TGTGCCAGCAGAAGGACAGGGAGCTACGAGCAGTACTTC.

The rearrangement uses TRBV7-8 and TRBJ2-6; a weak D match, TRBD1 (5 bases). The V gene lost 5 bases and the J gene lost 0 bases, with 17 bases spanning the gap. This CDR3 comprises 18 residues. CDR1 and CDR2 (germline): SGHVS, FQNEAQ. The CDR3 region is CASSARQRRISGANVLTF. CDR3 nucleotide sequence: TGTGCCAGCAGCGCCCGACAGAGACGAATCTCTGGGGCCAACGTCCTGACTTTC.

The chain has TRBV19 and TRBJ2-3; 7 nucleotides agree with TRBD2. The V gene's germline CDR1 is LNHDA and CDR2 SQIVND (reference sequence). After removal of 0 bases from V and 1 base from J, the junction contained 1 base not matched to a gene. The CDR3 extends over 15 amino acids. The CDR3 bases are TGTGCCAGTAGTATAGAGGGAGGGCGCACAGATACGCAGTATTTT. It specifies CASSIEGGRTDTQYF.

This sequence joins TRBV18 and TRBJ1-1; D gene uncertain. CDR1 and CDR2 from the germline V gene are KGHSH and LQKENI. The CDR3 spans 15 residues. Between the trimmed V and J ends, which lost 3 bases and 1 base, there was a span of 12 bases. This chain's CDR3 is CASSPSRGGNTEAFF. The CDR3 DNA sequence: TGTGCCAGCTCACCCAGCCGTGGAGGGAACACTGAAGCTTTCTTT.

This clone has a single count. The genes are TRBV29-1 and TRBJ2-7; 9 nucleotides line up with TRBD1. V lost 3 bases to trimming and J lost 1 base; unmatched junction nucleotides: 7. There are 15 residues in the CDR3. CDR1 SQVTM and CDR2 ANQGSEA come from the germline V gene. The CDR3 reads CSVDSPGTGSYEQYF. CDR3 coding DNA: TGCAGCGTTGATTCCCCCGGGACAGGGTCCTACGAGCAGTACTTC.

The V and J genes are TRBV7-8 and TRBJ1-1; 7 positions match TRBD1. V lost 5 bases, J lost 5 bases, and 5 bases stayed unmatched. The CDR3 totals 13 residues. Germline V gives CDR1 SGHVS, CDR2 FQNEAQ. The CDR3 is CASSKNRGTEAFF. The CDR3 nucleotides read TGTGCCAGCAGCAAGAACAGGGGTACTGAAGCTTTCTTT.

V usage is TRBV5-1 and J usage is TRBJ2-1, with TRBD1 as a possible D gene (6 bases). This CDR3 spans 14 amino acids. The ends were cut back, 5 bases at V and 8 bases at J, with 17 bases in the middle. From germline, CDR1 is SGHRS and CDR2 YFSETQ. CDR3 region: CASSVGGNRDEQFF. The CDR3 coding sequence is TGCGCCAGCAGTGTAGGGGGTAACCGGGATGAGCAGTTCTTC. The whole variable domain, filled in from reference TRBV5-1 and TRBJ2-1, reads KAGVTQTPRYLIKTRGQQVTLSCSPISGHRSVSWYQQTPGQGLQFLFEYFSETQRNKGNFPGRFSGRQFSNSRSEMNVSTLELGDSALYLCASSVGGNRDEQFFGPGTRLTVL.

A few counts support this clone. Here the CDR3 DNA reads TGTGCCAGCAGCCCACCTGGGGCAGGCTCCTACGAGCAGTACTTC. Amino acid sequence: CASSPPGAGSYEQYF. The chain carries TRBV7-9 and TRBJ2-7; D may be TRBD1 (5 bases). This CDR3 has 15 residues. The germline gives CDR1 SEHNR, CDR2 FQNEAQ (reference sequence). Trimming removed 5 bases at V and 0 bases at J, with 14 bases between.

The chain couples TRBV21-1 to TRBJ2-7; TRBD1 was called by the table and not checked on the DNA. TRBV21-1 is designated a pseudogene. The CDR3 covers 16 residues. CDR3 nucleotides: TGTGCCAGCAGCACCAAAGAGAGACAGGAAGCCTACGAGCAGTACTTC. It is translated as CASSTKERQEAYEQYF.

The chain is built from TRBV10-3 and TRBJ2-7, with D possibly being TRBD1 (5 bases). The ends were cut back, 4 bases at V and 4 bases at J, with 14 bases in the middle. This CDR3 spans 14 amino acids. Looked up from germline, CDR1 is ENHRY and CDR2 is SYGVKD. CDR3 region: CAISALTGSYEQYF. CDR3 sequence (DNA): TGTGCCATCAGTGCCCTTACAGGTTCTTACGAGCAGTACTTC.